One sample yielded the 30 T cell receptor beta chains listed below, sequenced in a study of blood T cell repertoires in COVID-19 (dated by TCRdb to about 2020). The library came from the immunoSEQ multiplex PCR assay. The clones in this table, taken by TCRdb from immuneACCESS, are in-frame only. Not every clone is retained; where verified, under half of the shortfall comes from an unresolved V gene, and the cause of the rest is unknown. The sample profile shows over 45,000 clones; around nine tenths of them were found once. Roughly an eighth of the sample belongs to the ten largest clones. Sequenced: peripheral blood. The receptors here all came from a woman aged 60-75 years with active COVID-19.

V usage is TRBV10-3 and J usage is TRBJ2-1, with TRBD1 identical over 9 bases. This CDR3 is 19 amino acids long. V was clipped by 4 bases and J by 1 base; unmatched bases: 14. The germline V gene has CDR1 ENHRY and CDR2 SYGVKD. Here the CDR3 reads CAISGVPGSGQGSYNEQFF. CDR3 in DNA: TGTGCCATCAGTGGCGTCCCCGGTTCGGGACAGGGTTCCTACAATGAGCAGTTCTTC.

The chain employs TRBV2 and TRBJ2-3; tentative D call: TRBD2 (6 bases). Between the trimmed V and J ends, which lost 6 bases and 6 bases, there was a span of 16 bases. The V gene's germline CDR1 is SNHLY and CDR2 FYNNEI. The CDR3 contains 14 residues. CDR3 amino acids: CASSVGLLPDTQYF. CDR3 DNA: TGTGCCAGCAGCGTGGGACTCCTCCCGGATACGCAGTATTTT.

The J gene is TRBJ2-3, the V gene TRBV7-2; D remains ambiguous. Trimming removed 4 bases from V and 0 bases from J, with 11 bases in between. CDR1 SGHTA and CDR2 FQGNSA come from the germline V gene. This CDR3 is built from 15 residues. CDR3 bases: TGTGCCAGCAGCTCCCACAGTATTAGCACAGATACGCAGTATTTT. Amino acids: CASSSHSISTDTQYF.

In DNA form, the CDR3 reads TGTGCCAGCAGCGTAACGTGGGACAGAGTCTACGAGCAGTACTTC. It specifies CASSVTWDRVYEQYF. This chain uses TRBV9 with TRBJ2-7; 7 bases line up with TRBD1. Germline V gene lookup returns CDR1 SGDLS and CDR2 YYNGEE. V gave up 1 base and J gave up 3 bases; unmatched junction bases: 7. The CDR3 runs to 15 residues.

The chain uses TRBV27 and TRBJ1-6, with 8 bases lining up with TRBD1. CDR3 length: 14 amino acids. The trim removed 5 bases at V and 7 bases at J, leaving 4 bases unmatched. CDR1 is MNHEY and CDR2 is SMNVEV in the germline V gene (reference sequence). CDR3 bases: TGTGCCAGCAGTCTTGGACAGGGCAATTCACCCCTCCACTTT. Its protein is CASSLGQGNSPLHF.

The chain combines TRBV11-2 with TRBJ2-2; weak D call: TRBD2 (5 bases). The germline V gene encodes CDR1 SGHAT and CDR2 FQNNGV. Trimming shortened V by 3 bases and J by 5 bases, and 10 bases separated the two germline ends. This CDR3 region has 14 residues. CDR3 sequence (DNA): TGTGCCAGCAGCTTCACTAGTGGTACCGGGGAGCTGTTTTTT. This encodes CASSFTSGTGELFF.

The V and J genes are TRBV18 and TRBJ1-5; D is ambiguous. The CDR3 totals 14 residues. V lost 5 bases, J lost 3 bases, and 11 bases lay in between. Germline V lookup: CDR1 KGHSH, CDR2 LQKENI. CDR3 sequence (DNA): TGTGCCAGCTCAATCTTCGGGGTCAATCAGCCCCAGCATTTT. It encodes CASSIFGVNQPQHF.

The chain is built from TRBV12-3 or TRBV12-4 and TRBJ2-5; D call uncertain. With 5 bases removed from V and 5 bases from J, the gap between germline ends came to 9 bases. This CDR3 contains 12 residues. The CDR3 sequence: CASSLVSETQYF. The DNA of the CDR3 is TGTGCCAGCAGTCTAGTTTCGGAGACCCAGTACTTC.

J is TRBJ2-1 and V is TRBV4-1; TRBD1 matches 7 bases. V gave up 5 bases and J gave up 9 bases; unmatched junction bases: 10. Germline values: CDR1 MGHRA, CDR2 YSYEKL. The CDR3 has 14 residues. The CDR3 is CASSVDRASGEQFF. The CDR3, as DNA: TGCGCCAGCAGCGTCGACAGGGCGTCAGGTGAGCAGTTCTTC.

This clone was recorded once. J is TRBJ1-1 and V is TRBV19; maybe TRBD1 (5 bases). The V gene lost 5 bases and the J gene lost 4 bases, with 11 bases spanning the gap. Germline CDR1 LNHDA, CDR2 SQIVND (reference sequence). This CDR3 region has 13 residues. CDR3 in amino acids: CASSAGGGTEAFF. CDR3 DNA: TGTGCCAGTAGTGCCGGGGGTGGCACTGAAGCTTTCTTT.

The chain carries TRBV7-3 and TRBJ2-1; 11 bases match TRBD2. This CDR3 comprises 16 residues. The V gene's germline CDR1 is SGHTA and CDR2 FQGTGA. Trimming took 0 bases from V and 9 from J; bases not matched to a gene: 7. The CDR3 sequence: CASSLTPSGGQGEQFF. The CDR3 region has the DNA TGTGCCAGCAGCTTAACGCCTAGCGGGGGGCAGGGTGAGCAGTTCTTC.

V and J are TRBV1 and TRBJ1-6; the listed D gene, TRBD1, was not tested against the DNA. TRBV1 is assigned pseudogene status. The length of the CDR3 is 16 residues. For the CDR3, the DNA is TGCACCAGCAGCCGCCGACAGGGGGCGCTTTCTTCACCCCTCCACTTT. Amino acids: CTSSRRQGALSSPLHF.

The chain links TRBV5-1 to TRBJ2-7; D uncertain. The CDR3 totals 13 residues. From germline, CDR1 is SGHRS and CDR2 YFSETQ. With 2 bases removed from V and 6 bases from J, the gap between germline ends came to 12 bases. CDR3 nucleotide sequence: TGCGCCAGCAGCTTCCTTGCCCGCGCCGAGCAGTACTTC. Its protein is CASSFLARAEQYF.

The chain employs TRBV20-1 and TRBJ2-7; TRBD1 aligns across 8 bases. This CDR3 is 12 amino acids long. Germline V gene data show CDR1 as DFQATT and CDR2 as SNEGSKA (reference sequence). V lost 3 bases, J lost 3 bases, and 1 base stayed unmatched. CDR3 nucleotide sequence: TGCAGTGCTAGTGACAGGGGCTACGAGCAGTACTTC. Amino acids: CSASDRGYEQYF.

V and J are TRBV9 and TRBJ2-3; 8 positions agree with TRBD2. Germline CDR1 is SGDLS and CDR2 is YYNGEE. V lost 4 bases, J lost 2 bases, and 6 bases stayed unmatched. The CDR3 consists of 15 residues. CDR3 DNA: TGTGCCAGCAGCCGGCGGGGGGACTTCACAGATACGCAGTATTTT. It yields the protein CASSRRGDFTDTQYF.

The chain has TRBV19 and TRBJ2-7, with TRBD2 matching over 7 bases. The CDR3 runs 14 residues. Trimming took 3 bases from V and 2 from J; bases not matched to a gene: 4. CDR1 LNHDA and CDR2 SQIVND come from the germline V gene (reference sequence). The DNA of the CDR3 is TGTGCCAGTAGTATTGGGGAGGGACCCTACGAGCAGTACTTC. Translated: CASSIGEGPYEQYF. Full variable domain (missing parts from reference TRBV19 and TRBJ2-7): DGGITQSPKYLFRKEGQNVTLSCEQNLNHDAMYWYRQDPGQGLRLIYYSQIVNDFQKGDIAEGYSVSREKKESFPLTVTSAQKNPTAFYLCASSIGEGPYEQYFGPGTRLTVT.

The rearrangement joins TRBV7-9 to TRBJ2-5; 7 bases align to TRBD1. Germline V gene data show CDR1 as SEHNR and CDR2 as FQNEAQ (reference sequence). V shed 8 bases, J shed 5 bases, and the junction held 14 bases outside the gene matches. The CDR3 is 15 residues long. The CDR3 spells CASLGVGGELETQYF. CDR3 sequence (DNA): TGTGCCAGCCTGGGGGTAGGGGGCGAGTTGGAGACCCAGTACTTC.

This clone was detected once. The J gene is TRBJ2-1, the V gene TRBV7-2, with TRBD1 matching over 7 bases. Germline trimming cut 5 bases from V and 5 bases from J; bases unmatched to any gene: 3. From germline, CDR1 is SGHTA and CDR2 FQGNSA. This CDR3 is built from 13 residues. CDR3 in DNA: TGTGCCAGCAGCAGGGACAGTAACAATGAGCAGTTCTTC. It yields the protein CASSRDSNNEQFF.

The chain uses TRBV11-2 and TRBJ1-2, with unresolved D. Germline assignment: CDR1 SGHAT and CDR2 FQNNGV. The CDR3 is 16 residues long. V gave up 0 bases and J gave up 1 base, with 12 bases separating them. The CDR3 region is CASSLDEVHVNYGYTF. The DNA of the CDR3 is TGTGCCAGCAGCTTAGATGAGGTTCATGTTAACTATGGCTACACCTTC. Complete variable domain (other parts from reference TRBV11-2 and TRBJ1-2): EAGVAQSPRYKIIEKRQSVAFWCNPISGHATLYWYQQILGQGPKLLIQFQNNGVVDDSQLPKDRFSAERLKGVDSTLKIQPAKLEDSAVYLCASSLDEVHVNYGYTFGSGTRLTVV.

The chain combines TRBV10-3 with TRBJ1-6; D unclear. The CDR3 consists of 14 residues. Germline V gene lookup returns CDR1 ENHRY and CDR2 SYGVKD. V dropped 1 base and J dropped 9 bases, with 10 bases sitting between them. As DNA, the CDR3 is TGTGCCATCAGTGAGTTGGGTGGAGGTTCACCCCTCCACTTT. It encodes CAISELGGGSPLHF.

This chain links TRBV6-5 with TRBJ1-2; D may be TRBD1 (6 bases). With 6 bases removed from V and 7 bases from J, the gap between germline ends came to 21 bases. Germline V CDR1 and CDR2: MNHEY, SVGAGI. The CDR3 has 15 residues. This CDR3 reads CASSHDPGHPSGYTF. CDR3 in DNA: TGTGCCAGCAGCCATGACCCGGGACACCCAAGTGGCTACACCTTC.

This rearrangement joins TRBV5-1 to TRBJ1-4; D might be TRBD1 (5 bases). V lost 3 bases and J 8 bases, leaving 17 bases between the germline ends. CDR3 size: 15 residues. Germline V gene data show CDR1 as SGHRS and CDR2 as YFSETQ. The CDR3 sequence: CASSSPAGGGEKLFF. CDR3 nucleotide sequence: TGCGCCAGCAGCTCCCCGGCCGGTGGGGGGGAAAAACTGTTTTTT.

In nucleotides, the CDR3 is TGTGCCAGTAGTAGCCGGACTAGCGGGGTGTCAGATACGCAGTATTTT. This sequence encodes CASSSRTSGVSDTQYF. The chain uses TRBV19 and TRBJ2-3; 12 bases fit TRBD2. The germline V gene has CDR1 LNHDA and CDR2 SQIVND (reference sequence). The CDR3 spans 16 residues. V dropped 4 bases and J dropped 4; count of bases not matched to a gene: 6.

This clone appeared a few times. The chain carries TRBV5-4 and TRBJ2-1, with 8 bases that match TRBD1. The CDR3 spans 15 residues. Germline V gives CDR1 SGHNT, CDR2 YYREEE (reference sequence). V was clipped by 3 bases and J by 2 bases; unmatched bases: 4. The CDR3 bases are TGTGCCAGCAGCTACCCGGACAGGGCCTACAATGAGCAGTTCTTC. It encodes CASSYPDRAYNEQFF.

In DNA, the CDR3 is TGTGCCAGCAGTTTGAGCCGCCCATCCTACAATGAGCAGTTCTTC. Protein sequence: CASSLSRPSYNEQFF. V is TRBV2 and J is TRBJ2-1, with D unresolved. The CDR3 consists of 15 residues. Deletions cut 5 bases from V and 1 base from J, with 12 bases between. CDR1 and CDR2 (germline): SNHLY, FYNNEI.

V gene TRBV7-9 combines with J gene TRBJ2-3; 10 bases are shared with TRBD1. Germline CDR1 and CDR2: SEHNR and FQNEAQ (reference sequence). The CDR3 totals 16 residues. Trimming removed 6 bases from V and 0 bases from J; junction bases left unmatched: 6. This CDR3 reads CASRSPGQGSTDTQYF. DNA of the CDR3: TGTGCCAGCAGATCGCCGGGACAGGGGAGCACAGATACGCAGTATTTT.

CDR3 bases: TGTGCCAGCAGTGCCGTCCGGACAGTCCACACAGATACGCAGTATTTT. Its translation is CASSAVRTVHTDTQYF. The chain couples TRBV25-1 to TRBJ2-3, with D maybe TRBD1 (6 bases). Germline assignment: CDR1 MGHDK and CDR2 SYGVNS. The CDR3 contains 16 residues. Trimming left V 4 bases short and J 2 bases short, with 16 bases between.

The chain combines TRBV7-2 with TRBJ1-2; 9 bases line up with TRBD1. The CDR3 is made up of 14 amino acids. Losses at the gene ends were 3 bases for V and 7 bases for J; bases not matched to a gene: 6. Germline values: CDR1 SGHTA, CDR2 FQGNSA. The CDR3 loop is CASSFRDRVAGYTF. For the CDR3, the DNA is TGTGCCAGCAGCTTTCGGGACAGGGTTGCTGGCTACACCTTC.

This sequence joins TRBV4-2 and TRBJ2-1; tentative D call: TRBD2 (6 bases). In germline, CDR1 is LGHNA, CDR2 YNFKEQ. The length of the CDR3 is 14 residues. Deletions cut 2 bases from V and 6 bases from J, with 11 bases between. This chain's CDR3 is CASSQNGDFNEQFF. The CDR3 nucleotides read TGTGCCAGCAGCCAAAATGGGGACTTCAATGAGCAGTTCTTC.

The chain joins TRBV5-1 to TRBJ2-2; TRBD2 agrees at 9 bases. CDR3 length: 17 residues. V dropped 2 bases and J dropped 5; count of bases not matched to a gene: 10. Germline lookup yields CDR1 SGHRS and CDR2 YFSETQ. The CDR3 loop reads CASSFMAASGGTGELFF. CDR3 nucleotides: TGCGCCAGCAGCTTCATGGCAGCGAGCGGGGGGACCGGGGAGCTGTTTTTT.